This T cell receptor (beta chain) was sequenced for a study of T-cell reconstitution after alpha-beta-depleted transplantation in children (dated by TCRdb to 2016 to 2017). With respect to the entire study: Using TCR repertoire profiling, the study followed T-cell immune reconstitution in a quantitative way in children after TCRalphabeta/CD19-depleted allogeneic hematopoietic cell transplantation.

Library generation was performed with PCR. Sequenced using an Illumina HiSeq 2500. To normalize quantification of the TCRbeta repertoire, the TCR libraries were built with molecular barcoding that relied on unique molecular identifiers. In-frame beta chains were kept once TCRdb had trimmed the public reads at Q25 with fastp and called clones with MiXCR. Every entry covers one CDR3 protein and lists the most common genes and DNA from its rows. Recorded for this sample are over 300,000 distinct CDR3 sequences; 10% of them occurred a single time. The ten largest clonotypes hold approximately 2.3% of the sample. V is cut by 3 bases and J by 7 bases, and the space between the germline ends is 20 bases. According to the germline V gene, CDR1 reads SGDLS and CDR2 reads YYNGEE. The CDR3 spans 16 residues, from the cysteine through the phenylalanine. Only the CDR3 DNA is retained, 48 bases long and in frame from the first base.

Only a few counts were recorded for this clonotype. It lacks a known antigen. There are no base qualities to consult, and no much larger clone falls within one base. This specimen was PBMCs from the stem cell graft donor, taken from the stem cell graft. Here the chain combines TRBV9 and TRBJ2-1; a tentative D match to TRBD2 spans 5 bases. The origin of this receptor is a human donor who donated a stem cell graft to a child with acute lymphoblastic leukemia. The DNA sequence is given as TGTGCCAGCAGCGCTCCCCCTGACTACCCTCGGAATGAGCAGTTCTTC. This sequence encodes CASSAPPDYPRNEQFF.